The subject of this entry is one TCR beta chain. This clone was detected once. Its antigen is unknown. Base qualities are not recorded, but no much larger clone differs from it by a single base. Based on the germline V gene (reference sequence), the CDR1 and CDR2 sequences are LNHDA and SQIVND. Trimming accounts for 3 bases at V and 7 bases at J, while the number of junction bases matched to no gene is 9. Spanning cysteine to phenylalanine, the CDR3 consists of 14 amino acids. The only DNA kept is the CDR3, 42 bases in frame from the first base. The immunoSEQ Assay, a bias-controlled multiplex PCR, was used to amplify TCRbeta CDR3 regions from genomic DNA. Per the original workflow: The number of nucleated cells in each sample was estimated from the amplification of reference gene primers within the assay. Sequence reads were collapsed and filtered to measure the absolute abundance of every unique TCRbeta CDR3 rearrangement. For each sample, productive Simpson clonality was calculated as the square root of Simpson's diversity index over productive rearrangements. Here the immuneACCESS table is served through TCRdb, limited to in-frame sequences with V and J called. Missing clones are a known gap in these copies; in checked studies unresolved V genes cover under half, and the rest lacks a known reason. V, J and clone size reflect that table, while D and trimming were determined from the DNA. A total of 400,000 to 500,000 clones appear in this sample, 86% of them only once. Almost 1.5% of the sample is in the top ten clones.

This sample is part of a study of blood T cell repertoires in COVID-19 (dated by TCRdb to 2019 to 2021). For the wider study: Samples covering the acute and convalescent phases of COVID-19 were provided by collaborators in the United States, Italy and Spain. A freely available public database, intended as a resource for researchers studying the immune response to SARS-CoV-2, is where the repertoires were released. The prospective study material was composed of cDNA or gDNA derived from T cells, B-cell-depleted T cells, or PBMCs. Nearly every sample came with metadata listing a de-identified subject ID, COVID-19 status, age in years and sex. Where available, HLA class I and class II types were taken from metadata supplied by the sample provider and were not determined by assay-based typing. Samples came from the ongoing ImmuneRACE study (first 160 participants) plus 1,254 subjects from 6 global collaborators. Deeply sampled blood TCRbeta repertoires from subjects exposed to, actively infected with, or recovered from COVID-19 were included in the dataset. The paper as a whole reports these results and caveats: The quantity of clinical and demographic metadata differed by source and by participant and was supplied without curation.

Each collaborating institution followed its own protocols to collect whole blood in K2EDTA tubes. For TCRbeta analysis, collaborators shipped samples in one of three forms: frozen whole blood, isolated PBMCs, or DNA extracted from either of those sample types. The chain is assembled from TRBV19 and TRBJ2-7; the junction holds 7 bases that match TRBD2. This TCR was sampled from a woman aged 30 to 39 with active or convalescent COVID-19. The sequenced sample was peripheral blood. Read as DNA, the sequence is TGTGCCAGTAGTATGTCAGCGGGGATTAGGGAGCAGTACTTC. It translates as CASSMSAGIREQYF.